This T cell receptor (beta chain) was observed in a study of T-cell memory formation after mild COVID-19. Study-wide points: Later expanders leaned CD4+, whereas day 15 to 85 contracting clones were balanced CD4/CD8. Clones that contracted clustered mainly in CM and EM if CD4+ and in EMRA if CD8+. Pre-infection memory held some responding clones, suggesting pre-existing cross-reactive T cells responded.

In regard to this clonotype: Its antigen remains unidentified.

TCRalpha and TCRbeta libraries used 5'RACE with constant-segment primers and UMIs. TCRdb fed the 5' RACE reads into MiXCR, producing one record per CDR3 protein. The data show roughly 180,000 distinct CDR3 sequences, with roughly 10% seen just once and 3.8% held by the top ten. CDR1 KGHDR and CDR2 SFDVKD come from the germline V gene. The CDR3 length is 12 residues. Deletions cut 9 bases from V and 5 bases from J, with 12 bases between. The sequenced sample consisted of PBMCs or a T cell subset sorted from them (not recorded which). V and J are TRBV24-1 and TRBJ1-2; D possibly corresponds to TRBD1 (6 bases). The clonotype originates from a man aged 18 to 30 who had mild COVID-19 (a few samples of this study predate the infection). Cell type and time point are not known. The CDR3 bases are TGTGCCACCTGGGGGGCAGAGTATGGCTACACCTTC. This encodes CATWGAEYGYTF.